This TCR beta chain was sequenced for a study of cytomegalovirus exposure and HLA in healthy donors. The study's findings and limits: Researchers reported that three CMV-associated chains were confirmed in vitro as CMV antigen-specific. Some highly shared sequence variants likely arose as a pipeline artifact.

The primer mix had 60 Vbeta and 13 Jbeta primers. TCRdb keeps only in-frame clones here, not all; method: immunoSEQ multiplex PCR. The sample includes about 94,000 clones, around 69% of them seen just once. With 5 bases clipped from V and 9 bases from J, the junction kept 11 bases outside the gene matches. Germline V gives CDR1 SEHNR, CDR2 FQNEAQ (reference sequence). CDR3 size: 16 residues. As regards this clone: Its antigen is unknown.

This TCR was sampled from a man in his thirties or forties in good health and CMV-seronegative. The chain employs TRBV7-9 and TRBJ2-1; 12 nucleotides line up with TRBD2. The source material was PBMCs. The CDR3 loop reads CASSLPPLAGGLEQFF. CDR3 DNA sequence: TGTGCCAGCAGCCTACCGCCACTAGCGGGGGGACTTGAGCAGTTCTTC.